One and the same sample provided the 19 T cell receptor beta chains below, sequenced in a study of regulatory T cells in long-lasting Graves disease. Time point here: persistent/refractory GD, antithyroid drugs over 5 years with positive TRAb. The TCR library used RNA extracted from PBMCs. Arm-PCR with iRepertoire HTBI primers amplified the CDR3 regions for these TCR beta libraries. In TCRdb, the multiplex PCR reads were re-called with MiXCR into one record per CDR3 protein. The table shows under 350,000 distinct CDR3 sequences, with 20% to 25% occurring only once. Sample: peripheral blood mononuclear cells (PBMCs), taken when the disease was refractory, from a patient treated with antithyroid drugs. The receptors were sampled from a female donor with Graves disease.

This clonotype was found many times. The chain employs TRBV27 and TRBJ2-2, with D perhaps matching TRBD1 (6 bases). CDR1 and CDR2 (germline): MNHEY, SMNVEV (reference sequence). V was cut by 3 bases and J by 4 bases, with 15 bases left in between. This CDR3 is built from 16 residues. The CDR3 region has the DNA TGTGCCAGCAGTTTCCCAAGTCAGGGGAGCACCGGGGAGCTGTTTTTT. Translating gives CASSFPSQGSTGELFF.

This clonotype appeared many times. The chain has TRBV11-2 and TRBJ1-3; D call uncertain. The CDR3 contains 13 residues. Deletions cut 2 bases from V and 4 bases from J, with 6 bases between. Germline CDR1 and CDR2: SGHAT and FQNNGV. The DNA of the CDR3 is TGTGCCAGCAGCTTACCGATCGGAAACACCATATATTTT. Translated: CASSLPIGNTIYF.

The chain uses TRBV7-2 and TRBJ2-5; D is uncertain. This CDR3 spans 15 amino acids. Germline V CDR1 and CDR2: SGHTA, FQGNSA. With 6 bases removed from V and 5 bases from J, the gap between germline ends came to 19 bases. In DNA form, the CDR3 reads TGTGCCAGCAGTGCTGGGGTGACTTCCCCTGAGACCCAGTACTTC. It specifies CASSAGVTSPETQYF.

This clonotype has just a few counts. The rearrangement links TRBV20-1 to TRBJ1-1, with D unclear. Trimming took 5 bases from V and 10 from J, leaving 17 bases between them. CDR3 length equals 12 residues. Germline V gene lookup returns CDR1 DFQATT and CDR2 SNEGSKA (reference sequence). The chain's CDR3 is CSAPTTWVGAFF. DNA of the CDR3: TGCAGTGCTCCCACCACGTGGGTTGGAGCTTTCTTT.

This chain uses TRBV27 with TRBJ2-7; possible D gene TRBD2, 7 bases. The CDR3 is made up of 13 amino acids. V dropped 7 bases and J dropped 7 bases, with 17 bases sitting between them. Per the germline V gene, CDR1 is MNHEY and CDR2 is SMNVEV (reference sequence). CDR3 sequence (DNA): TGTGCCAGCATGGGGGGGCGAGCGTGGGAGCAGTACTTC. This sequence encodes CASMGGRAWEQYF.

Many counts were recorded for this clonotype. The chain is built from TRBV20-1 and TRBJ2-7; 9 bases fit TRBD2. CDR1 is DFQATT and CDR2 is SNEGSKA in the germline V gene (reference sequence). V was clipped by 5 bases and J by 0 bases; unmatched bases: 8. The CDR3 runs to 15 residues. CDR3 region: CSAGVAGAYSYEQYF. The CDR3, as DNA: TGCAGTGCTGGGGTAGCGGGAGCCTACTCCTACGAGCAGTACTTC.

In regard to this clonotype: Relative to the germline gene, one junction end is altered; a read error may explain this. The chain combines TRBV12-3 or TRBV12-4 with TRBJ2-2; either TRBD1 or TRBD2 may fit D (6 bases each). CDR3 length equals 19 residues. The CDR3 region is CASSASRGQGVELTGELLF. Written as DNA, the CDR3 is TGTGCCAGCAGTGCCTCCCGGGGGCAGGGCGTAGAGCTCACCGGGGAGCTGCTTTTT.

The chain has TRBV5-1 and TRBJ1-2; D gene uncertain. V was clipped by 0 bases and J by 6 bases, with 9 bases between them. The germline CDR1 and CDR2 sequences are SGHRS and YFSETQ. The CDR3 has 13 residues. The CDR3 coding sequence is TGCGCCAGCAGCTTGGCGGCTTCCAATGGCTACACCTTC. It codes for CASSLAASNGYTF.

The chain carries TRBV3-1 and TRBJ2-7; weak D call: TRBD1 (6 bases). This CDR3 is built from 14 residues. Germline values: CDR1 LGHDT, CDR2 YNNKEL (reference sequence). The V end lost 3 bases, the J end lost 3 bases, and 12 bases lay between the germline ends. CDR3 sequence (DNA): TGTGCCAGCAGCCAGCCAGGACAGTTCTACGAGCAGTACTTC. Residues: CASSQPGQFYEQYF.

This clonotype was counted a few times. A much more abundant neighbour one base away suggests this may be a read error. This rearrangement joins TRBV6-1 to TRBJ1-2; D gene unclear. The ends were cut back, 4 bases at V and 4 bases at J, with 7 bases in the middle. The germline V gene has CDR1 MNHNS and CDR2 SASEGT. This CDR3 has 12 residues. CDR3 residues: CASSGEGYGYTF. CDR3 coding DNA: TGTGCCAGCAGTGGGGAGGGCTATGGCTACACCTTC.

V gene TRBV2 combines with J gene TRBJ1-5; D is uncertain. Germline V gene data show CDR1 as SNHLY and CDR2 as FYNNEI. The CDR3 totals 15 residues. Trimming stripped 7 bases from V and 5 bases from J, with 18 bases between. As DNA, the CDR3 is TGTGCCAGCAAATTCAGGTTAGCAAGGGATCAGCCCCAGCATTTT. It specifies CASKFRLARDQPQHF.

There are a few counts of this clonotype. The CDR3 sequence: CASSFYAANTGELFF. Written as DNA, the CDR3 is TGTGCCAGCAGCTTTTACGCGGCGAACACCGGGGAGCTGTTTTTT. This chain uses TRBV7-9 with TRBJ2-2; no definite D call. CDR3 size: 15 residues. Looked up from germline, CDR1 is SEHNR and CDR2 is FQNEAQ (reference sequence). The germline V and J ends were trimmed by 3 bases and 0 bases, with 8 bases remaining between them.

This sequence joins TRBV7-2 and TRBJ2-7, with TRBD2 as a possible D gene (6 bases). This CDR3 spans 15 amino acids. The V end was cut by 5 bases, the J end by 4 bases, with 18 bases between. The germline gives CDR1 SGHTA, CDR2 FQGNSA. CDR3 coding DNA: TGTGCCAGCAGCGTGGAAGCGTTCCGGGGGTACGAGCAGTACTTC. Encoded protein: CASSVEAFRGYEQYF.

The rearrangement joins TRBV7-9 to TRBJ1-2; the D is unclear. Germline CDR1 reads SEHNR; CDR2 reads FQNEAQ (reference sequence). Between the trimmed V and J ends, which lost 5 bases and 5 bases, there was a span of 9 bases. This CDR3 is built from 12 residues. CDR3 DNA sequence: TGTGCCAGCAGCAACGACAAGTATGGCTACACCTTC. Translation: CASSNDKYGYTF.

As to this clonotype: At one end the junction does not follow the germline gene, possibly because of a read error. The chain couples TRBV7-6 to TRBJ2-2; 8 bases align to TRBD2. CDR1 is SGHVS, CDR2 FNYEAQ, per germline. There are 15 residues in the CDR3. The DNA for the CDR3 is TGTGCCAGCAGCATAGCGGGAAGACTCACCGGGGAGCTGTTTTTT. Its translation is CASSIAGRLTGELFF.

This clonotype appeared a few times. The V gene is TRBV20-1, the J gene TRBJ1-6, with D perhaps matching TRBD1 (5 bases). Trimming took 6 bases from V and 9 from J, leaving 9 bases between them. CDR1 and CDR2 (germline): DFQATT, SNEGSKA (reference sequence). The CDR3 runs to 11 residues. This chain's CDR3 is CSALRGSPLHF. CDR3 nucleotides: TGCAGTGCGCTAAGGGGTTCACCCCTCCACTTT.

This clonotype appeared a few times. The V gene is TRBV7-2, the J gene TRBJ2-6, with 8 bases fitting TRBD1. Germline CDR1 and CDR2: SGHTA and FQGNSA. The V gene end was trimmed by 2 bases and the J gene end by 8 bases; junction bases not matched to a gene: 5. This CDR3 region has 15 residues. The CDR3 here is CASSLQGTGSNVLTF. In DNA, the CDR3 is TGTGCCAGCAGCTTACAGGGGACAGGTTCCAACGTCCTGACTTTC.

The chain uses TRBV12-3 or TRBV12-4 and TRBJ2-6, with TRBD2 as a possible D gene (6 bases). The V gene lost 4 bases and the J gene lost 5 bases, with 12 bases spanning the gap. CDR3 size: 15 residues. The CDR3, as DNA: TGTGCCAGCAGTTCTTACCGGGACTGGGCCAACGTCCTGACTTTC. This codes for CASSSYRDWANVLTF.

The gene calls are TRBV25-1 and TRBJ2-7; D gene ambiguous. Germline V gene lookup returns CDR1 MGHDK and CDR2 SYGVNS. Between the trimmed V and J ends, which lost 5 bases and 3 bases, there was a span of 14 bases. The CDR3 covers 14 residues. The CDR3 sequence is CASSPAPADYEQYF. In DNA, the CDR3 is TGTGCCAGCAGTCCCGCCCCGGCCGACTACGAGCAGTACTTC.